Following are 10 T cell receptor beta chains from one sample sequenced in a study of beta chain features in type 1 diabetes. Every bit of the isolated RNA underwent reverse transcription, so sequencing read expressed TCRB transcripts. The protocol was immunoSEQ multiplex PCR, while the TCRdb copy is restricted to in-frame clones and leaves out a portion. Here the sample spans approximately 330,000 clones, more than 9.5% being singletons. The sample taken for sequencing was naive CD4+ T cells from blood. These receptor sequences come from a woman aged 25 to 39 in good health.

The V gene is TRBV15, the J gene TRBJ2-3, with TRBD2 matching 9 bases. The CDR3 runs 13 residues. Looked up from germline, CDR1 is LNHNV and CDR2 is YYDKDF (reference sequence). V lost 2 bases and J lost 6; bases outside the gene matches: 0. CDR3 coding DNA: TGTGCCACCAGCAGACTAGCGGGGGATACGCAGTATTTT. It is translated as CATSRLAGDTQYF.

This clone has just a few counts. The CDR3 loop is CATSRMGPYPGQFF. The CDR3 DNA sequence: TGTGCCACCAGCAGAATGGGGCCCTATCCGGGGCAGTTCTTC. The chain recombines TRBV15 with TRBJ2-1; D possibly corresponds to TRBD1 (5 bases). Germline CDR1 LNHNV, CDR2 YYDKDF (reference sequence). V was shortened by 2 bases and J by 12 bases, with 17 bases between the two germline ends. The CDR3 has 14 amino acids. The entire variable domain, with the rest obtained from reference TRBV15 and TRBJ2-1, is as follows: DAMVIQNPRYQVTQFGKPVTLSCSQTLNHNVMYWYQQKSSQAPKLLFHYYDKDFNNEADTPDNFQSRRPNTSFCFLDIRSPGLGDTAMYLCATSRMGPYPGQFFGPGTRLTVL.

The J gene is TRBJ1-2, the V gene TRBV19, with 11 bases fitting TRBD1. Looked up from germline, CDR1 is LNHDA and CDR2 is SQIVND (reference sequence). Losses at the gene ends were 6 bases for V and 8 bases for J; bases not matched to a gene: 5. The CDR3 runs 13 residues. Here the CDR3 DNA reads TGTGCCAGTAGGGACAGGGGGCGCTTCGGCTACACCTTC. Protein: CASRDRGRFGYTF.

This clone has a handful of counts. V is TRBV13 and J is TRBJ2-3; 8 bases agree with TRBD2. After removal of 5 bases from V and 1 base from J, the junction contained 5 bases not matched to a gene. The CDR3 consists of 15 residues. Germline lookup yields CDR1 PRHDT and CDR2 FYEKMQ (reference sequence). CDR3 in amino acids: CASSPYSGGTDTQYF. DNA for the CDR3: TGTGCCAGCAGCCCCTATAGCGGGGGCACAGATACGCAGTATTTT. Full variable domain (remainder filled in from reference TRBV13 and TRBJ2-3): AAGVIQSPRHLIKEKRETATLKCYPIPRHDTVYWYQQGPGQDPQFLISFYEKMQSDKGSIPDRFSAQQFSDYHSELNMSSLELGDSALYFCASSPYSGGTDTQYFGPGTRLTVL.

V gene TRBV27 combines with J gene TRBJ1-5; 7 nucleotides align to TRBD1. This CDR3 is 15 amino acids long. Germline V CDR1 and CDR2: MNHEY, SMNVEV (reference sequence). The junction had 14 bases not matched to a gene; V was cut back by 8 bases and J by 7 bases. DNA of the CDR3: TGTGCCAGCCTCGAGAAACAGGGGTTGGGACAGCCCCAGCATTTT. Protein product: CASLEKQGLGQPQHF.

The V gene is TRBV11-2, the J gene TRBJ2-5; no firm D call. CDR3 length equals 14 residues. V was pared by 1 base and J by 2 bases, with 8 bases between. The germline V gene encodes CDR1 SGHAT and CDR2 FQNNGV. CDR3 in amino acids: CASSLVFLQETQYF. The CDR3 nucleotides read TGTGCCAGCAGCTTAGTGTTTCTACAAGAGACCCAGTACTTC.

This chain's CDR3 is CASSRVQGQETQYF. Here the CDR3 DNA reads TGTGCCAGCAGCCGGGTACAGGGCCAAGAGACCCAGTACTTC. V and J are TRBV7-9 and TRBJ2-5; TRBD1 is a possible D gene (6 bases). The CDR3 sequence is 14 residues long. V was clipped by 5 bases and J by 1 base, with 11 bases between them. Germline loops: CDR1 SEHNR, CDR2 FQNEAQ (reference sequence).

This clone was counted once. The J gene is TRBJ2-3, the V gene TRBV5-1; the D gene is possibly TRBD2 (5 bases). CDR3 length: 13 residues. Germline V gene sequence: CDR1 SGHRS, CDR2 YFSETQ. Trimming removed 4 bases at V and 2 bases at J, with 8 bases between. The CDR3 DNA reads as TGCGCCAGCAGCAATAGCGACACAGATACGCAGTATTTT. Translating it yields CASSNSDTDTQYF.

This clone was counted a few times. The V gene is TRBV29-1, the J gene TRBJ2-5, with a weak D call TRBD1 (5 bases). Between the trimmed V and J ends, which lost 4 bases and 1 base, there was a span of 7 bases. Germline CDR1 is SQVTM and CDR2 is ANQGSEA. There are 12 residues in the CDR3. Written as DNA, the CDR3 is TGCAGCGTTGGGCAGGGCCAAGAGACCCAGTACTTC. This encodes CSVGQGQETQYF.

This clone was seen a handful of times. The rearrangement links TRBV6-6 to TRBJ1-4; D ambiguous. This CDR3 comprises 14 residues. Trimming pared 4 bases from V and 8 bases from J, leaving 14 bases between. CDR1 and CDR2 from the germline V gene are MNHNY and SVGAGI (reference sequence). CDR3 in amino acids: CASSSSRQAEKLFF. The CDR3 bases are TGTGCCAGCAGTTCCTCTCGGCAGGCGGAAAAACTGTTTTTT.